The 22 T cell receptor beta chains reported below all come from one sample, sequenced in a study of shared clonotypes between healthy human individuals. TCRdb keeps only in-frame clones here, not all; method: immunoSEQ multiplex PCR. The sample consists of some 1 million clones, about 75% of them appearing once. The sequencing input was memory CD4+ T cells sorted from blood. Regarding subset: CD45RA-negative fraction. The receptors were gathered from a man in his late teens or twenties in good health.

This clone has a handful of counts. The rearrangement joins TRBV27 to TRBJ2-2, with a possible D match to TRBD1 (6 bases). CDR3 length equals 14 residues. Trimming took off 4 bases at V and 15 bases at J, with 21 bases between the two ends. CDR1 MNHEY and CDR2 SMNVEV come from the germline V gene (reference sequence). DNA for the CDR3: TGTGCCAGCAGTTCGACAGGATCTCCCGGGGTGATGTTTTTT. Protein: CASSSTGSPGVMFF.

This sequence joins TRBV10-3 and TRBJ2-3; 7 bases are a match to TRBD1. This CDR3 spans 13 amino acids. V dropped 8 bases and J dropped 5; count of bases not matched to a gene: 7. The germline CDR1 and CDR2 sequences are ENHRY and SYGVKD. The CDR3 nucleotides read TGTGCCATCGCCGACAGGGTAGGAGATACGCAGTATTTT. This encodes CAIADRVGDTQYF.

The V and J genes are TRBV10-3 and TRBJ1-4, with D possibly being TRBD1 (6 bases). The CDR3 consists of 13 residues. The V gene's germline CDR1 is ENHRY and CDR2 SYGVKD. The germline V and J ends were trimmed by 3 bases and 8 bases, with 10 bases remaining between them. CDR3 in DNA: TGTGCCATCAGTGAACAGGGTGGGGAAAAACTGTTTTTT. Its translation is CAISEQGGEKLFF.

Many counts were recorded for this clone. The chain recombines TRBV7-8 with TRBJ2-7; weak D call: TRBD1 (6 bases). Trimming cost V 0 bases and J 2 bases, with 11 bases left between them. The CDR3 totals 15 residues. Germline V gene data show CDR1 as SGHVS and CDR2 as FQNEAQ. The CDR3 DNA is TGTGCCAGCAGCTTAGCGCCCGGACAGACCTACGAGCAGTACTTC. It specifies CASSLAPGQTYEQYF.

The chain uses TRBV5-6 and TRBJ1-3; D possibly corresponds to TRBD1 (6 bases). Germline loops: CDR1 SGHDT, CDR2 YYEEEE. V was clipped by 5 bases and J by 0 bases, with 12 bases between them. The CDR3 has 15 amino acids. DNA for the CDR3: TGTGCCAGCAGTGGACAGTTCCTCTCTGGAAACACCATATATTTT. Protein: CASSGQFLSGNTIYF.

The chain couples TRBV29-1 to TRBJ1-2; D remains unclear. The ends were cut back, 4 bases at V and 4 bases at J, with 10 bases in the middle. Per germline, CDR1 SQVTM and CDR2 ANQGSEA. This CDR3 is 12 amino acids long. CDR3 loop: CSVVRLGYGYTF. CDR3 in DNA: TGCAGCGTTGTGCGCCTCGGCTATGGCTACACCTTC.

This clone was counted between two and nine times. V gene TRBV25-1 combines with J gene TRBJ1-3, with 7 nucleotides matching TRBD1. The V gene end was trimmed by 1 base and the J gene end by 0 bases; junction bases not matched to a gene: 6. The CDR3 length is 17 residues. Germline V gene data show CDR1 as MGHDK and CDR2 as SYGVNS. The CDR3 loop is CASSEFGRGSSGNTIYF. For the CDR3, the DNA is TGTGCCAGCAGTGAATTTGGCAGGGGGAGCTCTGGAAACACCATATATTTT.

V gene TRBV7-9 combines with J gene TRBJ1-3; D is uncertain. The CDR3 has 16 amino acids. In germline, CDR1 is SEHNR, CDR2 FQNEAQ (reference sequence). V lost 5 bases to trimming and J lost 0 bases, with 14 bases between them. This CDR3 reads CASSLRGPFSGNTIYF. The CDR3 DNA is TGTGCCAGCAGCCTTAGAGGACCCTTCTCTGGAAACACCATATATTTT. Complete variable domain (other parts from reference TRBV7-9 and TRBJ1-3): DTGVSQNPRHKITKRGQNVTFRCDPISEHNRLYWYRQTLGQGPEFLTYFQNEAQLEKSRLLSDRFSAERPKGSFSTLEIQRTEQGDSAMYLCASSLRGPFSGNTIYFGEGSWLTVV.

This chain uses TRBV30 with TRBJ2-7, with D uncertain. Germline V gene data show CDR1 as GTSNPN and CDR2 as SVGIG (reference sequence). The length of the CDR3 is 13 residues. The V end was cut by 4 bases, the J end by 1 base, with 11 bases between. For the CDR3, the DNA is TGTGCCTGGAAAAGAGCCCAATCCTACGAGCAGTACTTC. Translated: CAWKRAQSYEQYF. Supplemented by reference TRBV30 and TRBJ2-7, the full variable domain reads SQTIHQWPATLVQPVGSPLSLECTVEGTSNPNLYWYRQAAGRGLQLLFYSVGIGQISSEVPQNLSASRPQDRQFILSSKKLLLSDSGFYLCAWKRAQSYEQYFGPGTRLTVT.

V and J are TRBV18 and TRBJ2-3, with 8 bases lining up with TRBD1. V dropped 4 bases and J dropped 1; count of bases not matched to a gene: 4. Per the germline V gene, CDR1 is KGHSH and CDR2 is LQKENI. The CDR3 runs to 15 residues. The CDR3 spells CASSLSQGGTDTQYF. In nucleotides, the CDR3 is TGTGCCAGCTCACTCTCACAGGGGGGCACAGATACGCAGTATTTT.

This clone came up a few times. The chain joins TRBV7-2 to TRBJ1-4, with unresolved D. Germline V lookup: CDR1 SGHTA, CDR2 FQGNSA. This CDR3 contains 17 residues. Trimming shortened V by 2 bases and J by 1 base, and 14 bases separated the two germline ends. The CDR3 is CASSLSTTRGTNEKLFF. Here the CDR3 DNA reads TGTGCCAGCAGCTTATCGACTACCCGAGGAACTAATGAAAAACTGTTTTTT.

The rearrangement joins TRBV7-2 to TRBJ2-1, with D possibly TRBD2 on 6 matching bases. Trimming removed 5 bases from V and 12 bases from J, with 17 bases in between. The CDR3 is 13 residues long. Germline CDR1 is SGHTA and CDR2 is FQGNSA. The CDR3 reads CASSRLSGVGQFF. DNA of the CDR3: TGTGCCAGCAGCCGCCTGTCGGGAGTTGGGCAGTTCTTC.

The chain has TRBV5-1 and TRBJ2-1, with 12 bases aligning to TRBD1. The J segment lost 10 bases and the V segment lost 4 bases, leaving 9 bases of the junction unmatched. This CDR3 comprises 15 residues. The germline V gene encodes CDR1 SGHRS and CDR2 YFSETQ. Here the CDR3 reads CASSLRDRGLGEQFF. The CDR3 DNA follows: TGCGCCAGCAGCCTCCGGGACAGGGGGCTGGGGGAGCAGTTCTTC.

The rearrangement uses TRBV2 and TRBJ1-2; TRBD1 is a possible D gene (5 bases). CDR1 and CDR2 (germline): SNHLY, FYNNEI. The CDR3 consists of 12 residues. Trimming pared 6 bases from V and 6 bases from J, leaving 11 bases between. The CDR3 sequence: CASSPSGHGYTF. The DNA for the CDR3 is TGTGCCAGCAGCCCATCAGGGCATGGCTACACCTTC. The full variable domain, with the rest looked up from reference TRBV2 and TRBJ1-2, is EPEVTQTPSHQVTQMGQEVILRCVPISNHLYFYWYRQILGQKVEFLVSFYNNEISEKSEIFDDQFSVERPDGSNFTLKIRSTKLEDSAMYFCASSPSGHGYTFGSGTRLTVV.

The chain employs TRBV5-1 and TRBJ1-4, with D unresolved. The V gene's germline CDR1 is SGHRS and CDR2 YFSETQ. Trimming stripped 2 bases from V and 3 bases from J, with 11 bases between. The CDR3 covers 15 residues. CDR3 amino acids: CASSFRAQANEKLFF. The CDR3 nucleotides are TGCGCCAGCAGCTTTCGGGCTCAGGCTAATGAAAAACTGTTTTTT.

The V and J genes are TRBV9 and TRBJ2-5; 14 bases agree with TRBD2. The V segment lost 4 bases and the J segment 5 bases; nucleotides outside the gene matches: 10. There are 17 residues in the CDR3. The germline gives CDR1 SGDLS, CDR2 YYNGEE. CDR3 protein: CASSPGLAGGGGETQYF. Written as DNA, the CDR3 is TGTGCCAGCAGCCCCGGACTAGCGGGAGGAGGGGGGGAGACCCAGTACTTC.

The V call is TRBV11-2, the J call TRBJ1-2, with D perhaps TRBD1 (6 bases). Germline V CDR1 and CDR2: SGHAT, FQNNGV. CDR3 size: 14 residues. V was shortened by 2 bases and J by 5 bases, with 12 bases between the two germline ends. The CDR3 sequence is CASSLRRTDYGYTF. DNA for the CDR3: TGTGCCAGCAGCTTACGGCGGACAGATTATGGCTACACCTTC.

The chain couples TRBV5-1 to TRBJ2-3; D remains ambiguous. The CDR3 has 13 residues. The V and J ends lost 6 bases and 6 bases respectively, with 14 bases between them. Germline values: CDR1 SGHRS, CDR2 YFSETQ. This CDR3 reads CASTTGGLDTQYF. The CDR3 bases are TGCGCCAGCACGACGGGTGGATTGGATACGCAGTATTTT. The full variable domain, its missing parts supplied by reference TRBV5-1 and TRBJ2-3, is KAGVTQTPRYLIKTRGQQVTLSCSPISGHRSVSWYQQTPGQGLQFLFEYFSETQRNKGNFPGRFSGRQFSNSRSEMNVSTLELGDSALYLCASTTGGLDTQYFGPGTRLTVL.

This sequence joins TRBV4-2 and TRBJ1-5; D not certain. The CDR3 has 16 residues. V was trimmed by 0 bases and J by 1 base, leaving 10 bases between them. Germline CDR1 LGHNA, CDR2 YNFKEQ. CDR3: CASSQDKQLSNQPQHF. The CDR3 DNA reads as TGTGCCAGCAGCCAAGATAAACAGCTAAGCAATCAGCCCCAGCATTTT.

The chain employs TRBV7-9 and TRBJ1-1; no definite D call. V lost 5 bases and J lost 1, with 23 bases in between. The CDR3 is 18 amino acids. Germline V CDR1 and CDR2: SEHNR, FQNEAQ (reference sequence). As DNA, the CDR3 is TGTGCCAGCAGCCACCAATCTCCTCTCGGGTTAGGGAACACTGAAGCTTTCTTT. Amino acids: CASSHQSPLGLGNTEAFF.

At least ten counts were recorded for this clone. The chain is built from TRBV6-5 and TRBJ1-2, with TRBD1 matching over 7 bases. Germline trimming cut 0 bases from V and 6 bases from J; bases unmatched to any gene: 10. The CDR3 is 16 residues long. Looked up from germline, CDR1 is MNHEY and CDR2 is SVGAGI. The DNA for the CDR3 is TGTGCCAGCAGTTACTCGAACGTCGGACAGGCCGATGGCTACACCTTC. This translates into CASSYSNVGQADGYTF.

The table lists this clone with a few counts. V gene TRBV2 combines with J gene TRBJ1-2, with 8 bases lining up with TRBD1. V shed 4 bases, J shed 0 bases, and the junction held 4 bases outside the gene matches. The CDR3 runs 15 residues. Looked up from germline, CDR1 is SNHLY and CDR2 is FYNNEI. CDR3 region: CASSAGQGANYGYTF. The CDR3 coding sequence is TGTGCCAGCAGTGCAGGACAGGGAGCTAACTATGGCTACACCTTC.